This record concerns one T cell receptor beta chain sequence. Its specific antigen is unknown. Base qualities were left out, and no much larger clone turns up one base away. This record belongs to a study of memory CD4+ T cells and cytomegalovirus serostatus (dated by TCRdb to the late 2010s). With respect to the entire study: A total of roughly 35 healthy Belgian adults, of whom 9 were CMV seropositive and approximately 25 were CMV seronegative, were included in the cohort. To replicate a published TCR-based CMV serostatus classifier, the researchers sequenced the CD4+ memory TCRbeta repertoires of a Belgian cohort whose cytomegalovirus serostatus was known.

The Quick-DNA Microprep Kit was used to extract genomic DNA from the sorted cells. TCRbeta DNA was amplified with the immunoSEQ hsTCRbeta kit following the manufacturer's protocol. TCRbeta libraries were sequenced on an Illumina MiSeq instrument. In the paper's pipeline: Following removal of out-of-frame sequences, about 2,200,000 distinct TCRbeta sequences were retained, with an average of roughly 71,000 per individual. Two values were used to score each individual: the count of over 150 previously reported CMV-associated TCRbeta sequences and the total count of productive distinct TCRbeta sequences. A beta-binomial model was reimplemented in Python, and scikit-learn random forests with default parameters were trained on data from the US cohort. Classifier performance on the Belgian cohort was reported as the median AUC with percentile confidence intervals calculated over 10,000 bootstrap iterations. Held by TCRdb, this immuneACCESS table contains in-frame sequences only and omits some clones. Under half of the omission traces to an unresolved V gene where checked; the cause of the rest is unknown. V, J and clone size are those of that table, while D and trimming were read from the DNA. Counted in this sample were around 33,000 clones; about 80% of them appeared once. The ten most abundant clones make up about 0.65% of the sample.

The full study reports these points: Only CD4+CD45RO+ memory cells were sequenced, in contrast to the original study, in which naive and memory CD4+ and CD8+ populations were covered. Of 164 previously reported CMV-associated TCRbeta sequences, approximately 64 appeared in the CD4+ memory repertoires, each in one to five individuals. For CMV serostatus prediction, a median bootstrapped AUC of approximately 0.95 was reached with the original framework, and a median bootstrapped AUC of about 0.9 was reached with a US-trained random forest. Results were interpreted as suggesting that the CMV-associated TCR signature is largely present in the CD4+ memory repertoire. On the Belgian cohort, the classifier based on the original framework reached a median bootstrapped AUC of roughly 0.94, with a 95% CI of 0.76-1.00.

Single viable CD3+CD4+CD8-CD45RO+ cells were sorted as memory CD4+ T cells on a FACSAria II. CMV serostatus was assessed using a Roche Elecsys assay, by which serum IgG against CMV pp150, pp28, p38 and p52 was detected. Once the samples were thawed, total CD4+ T cells were enriched through positive selection using CD4 magnetic microbeads. The samples came from a separate study whose specific focus was interrogating the CD4+ T cell memory repertoire. Peripheral blood mononuclear cells were isolated and cryopreserved following standard operating procedures; serum was stored at -80 °C. The staining used CD3-PerCP (BW264/56), CD4-APC (RPA-T4), CD45RO-PE (UCHT1) and CD8-Pacific Orange (3B5) antibodies, and Sytox blue was used to exclude non-viable cells. The CDR3 holds 14 amino acids from the cysteine to the phenylalanine. Left in the record is the CDR3 DNA by itself, 42 bases read in frame from the first base. Relative to germline, V is 0 bases shorter and J is 0 bases shorter, with 6 bases between their ends. The germline V gene specifies SGHDT as CDR1 and YYEEEE as CDR2.

In this chain, TRBV5-6 is recombined with TRBJ1-2, with the D gene not clear enough to name. The clonotype originates from an adult in good health and CMV-seronegative. Some clones in this sample may be carry-over from other donors' samples. What was sequenced was memory CD4+ T cells from blood. This receptor carries the CDR3 CASSLAGSNYGYTF. The DNA sequence is given as TGTGCCAGCAGCTTGGCGGGTTCTAACTATGGCTACACCTTC.